A single sample gave rise to the 4 T cell receptor beta chains below, sequenced in a study of shared clonotypes between healthy human individuals. Profiling relied on immunoSEQ multiplex PCR, and the TCRdb table lists in-frame clones only, not all of them. The sample has about 490,000 clones, 60% to 85% seen once. Specimen: PBMCs. All receptors derive from a woman in her forties in good health. Some clones in this sample may be carry-over from other donors' samples.

This chain joins TRBV10-2 and TRBJ1-5; D remains ambiguous. The germline V gene has CDR1 WSHSY and CDR2 SAAADI. This CDR3 comprises 13 residues. V was trimmed by 6 bases and J by 6 bases, leaving 12 bases between them. The CDR3 nucleotides read TGCGCCAGCAGCCTTTTGGAGGGTCAGCCCCAGCATTTT. Translation: CASSLLEGQPQHF.

This clone occurred once. The chain is built from TRBV28 and TRBJ2-5, with 10 bases fitting TRBD2. Germline lookup yields CDR1 MDHEN and CDR2 SYDVKM. The junction had 4 bases not matched to a gene; V was cut back by 2 bases and J by 4 bases. The CDR3 is 15 amino acids. CDR3 region: CASSLSGRALETQYF. CDR3 in DNA: TGTGCCAGCAGTTTAAGCGGGAGGGCATTAGAGACCCAGTACTTC.

This clone was detected many times. The chain employs TRBV7-3 and TRBJ2-5, with D tentatively TRBD2 (5 bases). V lost 1 base and J lost 4, with 10 bases in between. The CDR3 length is 14 residues. CDR1 and CDR2 from the germline V gene are SGHTA and FQGTGA. The CDR3 spells CASSLSASSETQYF. The CDR3 nucleotides are TGTGCCAGCAGCTTAAGCGCTAGCTCAGAGACCCAGTACTTC.

This clone was seen a few times. The rearrangement links TRBV5-1 to TRBJ2-1; maybe TRBD2 (5 bases). The CDR3 totals 13 residues. Germline loops: CDR1 SGHRS, CDR2 YFSETQ. Trimming took 6 bases from V and 5 from J, leaving 12 bases between them. CDR3 in amino acids: CASTRTDDNEQFF. CDR3 DNA: TGCGCCAGCACGCGGACTGACGACAATGAGCAGTTCTTC.